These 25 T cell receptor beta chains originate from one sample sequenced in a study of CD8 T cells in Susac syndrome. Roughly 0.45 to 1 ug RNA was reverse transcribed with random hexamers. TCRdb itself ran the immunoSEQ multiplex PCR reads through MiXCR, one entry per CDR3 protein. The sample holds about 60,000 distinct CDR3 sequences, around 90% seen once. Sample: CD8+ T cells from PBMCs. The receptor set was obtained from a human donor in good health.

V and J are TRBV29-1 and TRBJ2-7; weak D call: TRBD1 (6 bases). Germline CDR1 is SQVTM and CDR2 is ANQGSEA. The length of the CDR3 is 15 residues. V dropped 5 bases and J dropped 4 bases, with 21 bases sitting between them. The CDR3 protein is CSVLGRGHHEYEQYF. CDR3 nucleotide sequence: TGCAGCGTTCTAGGAAGGGGACACCACGAGTACGAGCAGTACTTC.

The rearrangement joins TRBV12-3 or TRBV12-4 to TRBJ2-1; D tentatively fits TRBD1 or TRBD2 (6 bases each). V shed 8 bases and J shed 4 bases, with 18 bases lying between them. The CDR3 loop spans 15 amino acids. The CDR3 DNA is TGTGCCAGCGGGCCTGGGGGGCGTTCGTACAATGAGCAGTTCTTC. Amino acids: CASGPGGRSYNEQFF.

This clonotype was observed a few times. CDR3 sequence (DNA): TGTGCCAGCAGCTTCGAAGGGATGCAGTCCGAGCAGTACTTC. Amino acid sequence: CASSFEGMQSEQYF. The chain carries TRBV7-3 and TRBJ2-7, with D uncertain. This CDR3 is 14 amino acids long. V lost 3 bases and J 6 bases, leaving 15 bases between the germline ends. The germline CDR1 and CDR2 sequences are SGHTA and FQGTGA.

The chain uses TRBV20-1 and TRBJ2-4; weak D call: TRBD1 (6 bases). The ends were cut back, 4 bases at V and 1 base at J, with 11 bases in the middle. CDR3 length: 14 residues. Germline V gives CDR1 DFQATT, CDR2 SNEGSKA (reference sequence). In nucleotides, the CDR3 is TGCAGTGCTACCATTGACAGGGCCAAAAACATTCAGTACTTC. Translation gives CSATIDRAKNIQYF.

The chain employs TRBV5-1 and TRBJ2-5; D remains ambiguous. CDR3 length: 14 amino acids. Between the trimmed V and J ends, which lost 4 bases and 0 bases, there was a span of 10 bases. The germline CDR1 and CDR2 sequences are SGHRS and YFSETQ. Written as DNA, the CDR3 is TGCGCCAGCAGCCCCGGGCCCTACCAAGAGACCCAGTACTTC. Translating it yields CASSPGPYQETQYF. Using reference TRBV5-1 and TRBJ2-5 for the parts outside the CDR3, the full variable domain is KAGVTQTPRYLIKTRGQQVTLSCSPISGHRSVSWYQQTPGQGLQFLFEYFSETQRNKGNFPGRFSGRQFSNSRSEMNVSTLELGDSALYLCASSPGPYQETQYFGPGTRLLVL.

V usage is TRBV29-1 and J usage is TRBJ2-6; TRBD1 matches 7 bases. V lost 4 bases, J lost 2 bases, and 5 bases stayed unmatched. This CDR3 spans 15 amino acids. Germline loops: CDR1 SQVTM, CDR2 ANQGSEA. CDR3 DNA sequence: TGCAGCGTTGCCGGGACAGAAGCTGGGGCCAACGTCCTGACTTTC. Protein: CSVAGTEAGANVLTF.

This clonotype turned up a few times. The CDR3 protein is CASSGEGQPDSYEQYF. The CDR3 DNA reads as TGTGCCAGCAGCGGAGAAGGACAGCCCGACTCCTACGAGCAGTACTTC. The rearrangement joins TRBV9 to TRBJ2-7; TRBD1 might be the D (6 bases). The V end lost 3 bases, the J end lost 0 bases, and 16 bases lay between the germline ends. The germline V gene has CDR1 SGDLS and CDR2 YYNGEE. The CDR3 contains 16 residues.

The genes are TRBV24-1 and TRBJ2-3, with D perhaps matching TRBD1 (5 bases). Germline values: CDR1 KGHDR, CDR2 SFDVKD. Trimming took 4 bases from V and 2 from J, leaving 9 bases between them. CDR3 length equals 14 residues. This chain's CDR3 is CATSEGRYTDTQYF. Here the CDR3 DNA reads TGTGCCACCAGTGAGGGGCGATACACAGATACGCAGTATTTT.

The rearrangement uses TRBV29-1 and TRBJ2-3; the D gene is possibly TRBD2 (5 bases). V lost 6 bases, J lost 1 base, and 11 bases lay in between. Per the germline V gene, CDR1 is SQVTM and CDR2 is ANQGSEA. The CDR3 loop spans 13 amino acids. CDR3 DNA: TGCAGCGTACCGGACTGTTGCACAGATACGCAGTATTTT. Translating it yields CSVPDCCTDTQYF.

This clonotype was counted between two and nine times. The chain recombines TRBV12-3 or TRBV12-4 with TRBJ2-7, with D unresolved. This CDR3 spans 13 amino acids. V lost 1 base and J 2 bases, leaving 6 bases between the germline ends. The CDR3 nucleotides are TGTGCCAGCAGTTTAGGCCTCGCCTACGAGCAGTACTTC. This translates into CASSLGLAYEQYF.

CDR3 bases: TGTGCTAGTGGCCTCCTACAGTTCCATACGCAGTATTTT. Amino acid sequence: CASGLLQFHTQYF. The chain employs TRBV12-5 and TRBJ2-3; D remains ambiguous. CDR3 size: 13 residues. Trimming left V 6 bases short and J 7 bases short, with 14 bases between. The germline CDR1 and CDR2 sequences are LGHNT and FRNRAP.

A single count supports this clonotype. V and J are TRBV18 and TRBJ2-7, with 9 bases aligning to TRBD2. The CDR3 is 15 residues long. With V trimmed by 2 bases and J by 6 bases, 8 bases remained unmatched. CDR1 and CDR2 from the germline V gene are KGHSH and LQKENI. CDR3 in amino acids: CASSPRIAGAGEQYF. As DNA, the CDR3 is TGTGCCAGCTCACCAAGAATAGCGGGGGCGGGCGAGCAGTACTTC.

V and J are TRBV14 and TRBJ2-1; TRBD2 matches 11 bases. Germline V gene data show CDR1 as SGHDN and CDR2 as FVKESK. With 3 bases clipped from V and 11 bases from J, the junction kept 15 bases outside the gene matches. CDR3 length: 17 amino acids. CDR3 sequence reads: CASSHPTSGGNNEKQFF. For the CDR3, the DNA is TGTGCCAGCAGCCACCCCACTAGCGGGGGAAACAATGAGAAGCAGTTCTTC.

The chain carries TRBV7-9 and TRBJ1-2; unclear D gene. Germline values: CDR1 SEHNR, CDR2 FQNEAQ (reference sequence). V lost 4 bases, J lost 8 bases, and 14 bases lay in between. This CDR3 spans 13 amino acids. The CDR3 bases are TGTGCCAGCAGCTCATCACCGTCTTCAGGCTACACCTTC. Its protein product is CASSSSPSSGYTF.

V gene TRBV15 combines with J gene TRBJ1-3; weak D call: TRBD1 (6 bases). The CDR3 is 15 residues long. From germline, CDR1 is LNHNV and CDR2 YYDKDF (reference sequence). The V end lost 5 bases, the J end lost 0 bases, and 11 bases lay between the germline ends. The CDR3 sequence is CATSGRDNSGNTIYF. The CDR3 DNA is TGTGCCACCAGCGGACGGGACAACTCTGGAAACACCATATATTTT. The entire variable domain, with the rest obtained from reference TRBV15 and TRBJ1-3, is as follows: DAMVIQNPRYQVTQFGKPVTLSCSQTLNHNVMYWYQQKSSQAPKLLFHYYDKDFNNEADTPDNFQSRRPNTSFCFLDIRSPGLGDTAMYLCATSGRDNSGNTIYFGEGSWLTVV.

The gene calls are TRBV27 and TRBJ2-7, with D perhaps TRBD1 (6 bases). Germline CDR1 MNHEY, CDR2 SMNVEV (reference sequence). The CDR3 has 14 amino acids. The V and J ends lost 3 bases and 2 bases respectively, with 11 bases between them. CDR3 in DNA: TGTGCCAGCAGTTTCTTAGGACAGACCTACGAGCAGTACTTC. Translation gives CASSFLGQTYEQYF.

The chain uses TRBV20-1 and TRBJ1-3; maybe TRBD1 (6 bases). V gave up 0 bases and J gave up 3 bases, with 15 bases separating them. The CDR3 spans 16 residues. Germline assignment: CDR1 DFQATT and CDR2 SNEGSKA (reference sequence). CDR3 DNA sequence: TGCAGTGCTAGAGATAGGTCGGGGGCTAGTGGAAACACCATATATTTT. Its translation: CSARDRSGASGNTIYF.

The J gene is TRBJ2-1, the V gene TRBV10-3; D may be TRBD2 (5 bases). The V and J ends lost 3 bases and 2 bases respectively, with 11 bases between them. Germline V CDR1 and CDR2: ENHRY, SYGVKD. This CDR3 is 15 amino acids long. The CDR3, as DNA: TGTGCCATCAGTGACGACCGGGAAGCCTACAATGAGCAGTTCTTC. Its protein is CAISDDREAYNEQFF.

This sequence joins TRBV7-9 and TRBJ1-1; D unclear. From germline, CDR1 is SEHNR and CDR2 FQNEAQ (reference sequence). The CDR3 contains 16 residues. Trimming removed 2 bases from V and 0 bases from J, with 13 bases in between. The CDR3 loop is CASSLTENQMNTEAFF. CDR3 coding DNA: TGTGCCAGCAGCTTAACCGAGAACCAGATGAACACTGAAGCTTTCTTT.

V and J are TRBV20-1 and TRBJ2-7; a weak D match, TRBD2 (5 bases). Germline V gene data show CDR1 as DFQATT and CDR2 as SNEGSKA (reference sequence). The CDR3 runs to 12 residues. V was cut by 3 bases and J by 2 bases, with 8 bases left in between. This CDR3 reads CSASEGTYEQYF. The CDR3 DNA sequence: TGCAGTGCTAGCGAGGGTACCTACGAGCAGTACTTC.

CDR3 DNA sequence: TGTGCCACCAGCAGAGATTTAGGGACAGGCCTGAAGGCGGATACGCAGTATTTT. Encoded protein: CATSRDLGTGLKADTQYF. The chain is built from TRBV15 and TRBJ2-3; 8 bases line up with TRBD1. This CDR3 comprises 18 residues. The germline CDR1 and CDR2 sequences are LNHNV and YYDKDF (reference sequence). The V gene end was trimmed by 0 bases and the J gene end by 6 bases; junction bases not matched to a gene: 14.

The CDR3 sequence: CASSLGLAGAPGGLEQYF. The CDR3 DNA reads as TGTGCCAGCAGCTTAGGTCTAGCGGGGGCCCCCGGGGGGCTGGAGCAGTACTTC. The chain links TRBV13 to TRBJ2-7; TRBD2 agrees at 10 bases. This CDR3 is 18 amino acids long. Germline CDR1 PRHDT, CDR2 FYEKMQ (reference sequence). After removal of 0 bases from V and 7 bases from J, the junction contained 15 bases not matched to a gene.

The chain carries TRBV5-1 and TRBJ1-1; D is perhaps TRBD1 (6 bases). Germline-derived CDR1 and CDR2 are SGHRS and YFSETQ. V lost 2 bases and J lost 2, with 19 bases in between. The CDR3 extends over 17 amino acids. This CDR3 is CASSFQAGGGTNTEAFF. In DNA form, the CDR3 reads TGCGCCAGCAGCTTCCAGGCCGGAGGGGGGACCAACACTGAAGCTTTCTTT.

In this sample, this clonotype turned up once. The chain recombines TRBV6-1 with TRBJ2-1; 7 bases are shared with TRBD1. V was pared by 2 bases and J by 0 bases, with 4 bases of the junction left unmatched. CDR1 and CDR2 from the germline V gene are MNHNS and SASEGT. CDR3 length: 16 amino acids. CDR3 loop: CASSERQGHSYNEQFF. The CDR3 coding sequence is TGTGCCAGCAGTGAACGACAGGGACACTCCTACAATGAGCAGTTCTTC.

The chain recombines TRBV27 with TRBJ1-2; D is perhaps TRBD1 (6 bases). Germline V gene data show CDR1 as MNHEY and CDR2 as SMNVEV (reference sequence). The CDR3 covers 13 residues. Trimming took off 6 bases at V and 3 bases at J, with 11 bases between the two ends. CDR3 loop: CASSETGHYGYTF. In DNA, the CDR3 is TGTGCCAGCAGCGAGACAGGCCACTATGGCTACACCTTC.